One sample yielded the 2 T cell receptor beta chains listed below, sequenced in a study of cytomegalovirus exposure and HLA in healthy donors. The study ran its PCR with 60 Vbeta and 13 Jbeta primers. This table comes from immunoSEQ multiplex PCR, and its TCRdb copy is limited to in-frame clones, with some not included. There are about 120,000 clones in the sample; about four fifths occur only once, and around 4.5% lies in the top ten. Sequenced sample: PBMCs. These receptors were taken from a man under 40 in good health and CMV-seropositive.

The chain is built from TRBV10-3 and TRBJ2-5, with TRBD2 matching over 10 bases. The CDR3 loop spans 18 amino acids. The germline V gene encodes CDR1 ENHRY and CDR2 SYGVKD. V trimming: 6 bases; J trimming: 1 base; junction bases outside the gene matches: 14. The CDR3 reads CAISSPSGGTRTQETQYF. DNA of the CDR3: TGTGCCATCAGCTCCCCTAGCGGGGGTACCCGCACCCAAGAGACCCAGTACTTC.

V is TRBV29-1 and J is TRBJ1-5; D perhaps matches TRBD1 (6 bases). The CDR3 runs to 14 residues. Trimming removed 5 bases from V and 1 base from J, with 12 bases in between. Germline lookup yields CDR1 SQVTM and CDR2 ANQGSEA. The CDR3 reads CSVSTGLSNQPQHF. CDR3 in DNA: TGCAGCGTTTCTACAGGGTTAAGCAATCAGCCCCAGCATTTT.